The rows below give T cell receptor beta chains drawn from one sample of a study of cytomegalovirus exposure and HLA in healthy donors. Here immunoSEQ multiplex PCR was the method, and the copy in TCRdb shows in-frame clones only, minus some. The profile covers about 140,000 clones, with roughly three fifths appearing a single time and roughly 6% taken by the ten largest. Sequencing was performed on PBMCs. These receptor sequences come from a woman aged 60 to 75 in good health and CMV-seronegative. Each CDR3 is given with its conserved first and last residue. The order of the fields is V gene, J gene, clone size, CDR3 length, D gene, CDR3 DNA, CDR3 protein. The D gene is left open where the match is weak. Clone sizes are given selectively: once, few, many, or a class where the clone is expanded.

V gene: TRBV7-9
J gene: TRBJ2-2
clone size: -
CDR3 length: 14
D gene: TRBD1
CDR3 DNA: TGTGCCAGCAGCGCGGACAGGGTGGCCGGGGAGCTGTTTTTT
CDR3 protein: CASSADRVAGELFF

V gene: TRBV5-5
J gene: TRBJ2-5
clone size: -
CDR3 length: 12
D gene: -
CDR3 DNA: TGTGCCAGCAGCTTGCAACAGGAGACCCAGTACTTC
CDR3 protein: CASSLQQETQYF

V gene: TRBV11-2
J gene: TRBJ2-1
clone size: -
CDR3 length: 17
D gene: TRBD2
CDR3 DNA: TGTGCCAGCAGCTCTAGGCGGACTAGCGGGATACGCAATGAGCAGTTCTTC
CDR3 protein: CASSSRRTSGIRNEQFF

V gene: TRBV5-1
J gene: TRBJ2-5
clone size: -
CDR3 length: 14
D gene: TRBD1
CDR3 DNA: TGCGCCAGCAGCTCTGGACAGGGCCAAGAGACCCAGTACTTC
CDR3 protein: CASSSGQGQETQYF

V gene: TRBV10-3
J gene: TRBJ1-1
clone size: -
CDR3 length: 15
D gene: TRBD1
CDR3 DNA: TGTGCCATCAGTGAAGGGACAGGGGGGAACACTGAAGCTTTCTTT
CDR3 protein: CAISEGTGGNTEAFF

V gene: TRBV9
J gene: TRBJ1-2
clone size: few
CDR3 length: 15
D gene: -
CDR3 DNA: TGTGCCAGCAGCGTAGGGGCAGGGCGGTGGGATGGCTACACCTTC
CDR3 protein: CASSVGAGRWDGYTF

V gene: TRBV2
J gene: TRBJ1-1
clone size: -
CDR3 length: 18
D gene: TRBD1
CDR3 DNA: TGTGCCAGCAGTACCTTGGGACAGAGAAGCGGAAGCAACACTGAAGCTTTCTTT
CDR3 protein: CASSTLGQRSGSNTEAFF

V gene: TRBV29-1
J gene: TRBJ2-7
clone size: once
CDR3 length: 13
D gene: -
CDR3 DNA: TGCAGCGTTGAAGGTCAGGGTTCCTTCGAGCAGTACTTC
CDR3 protein: CSVEGQGSFEQYF

V gene: TRBV7-2
J gene: TRBJ2-1
clone size: -
CDR3 length: 17
D gene: TRBD2
CDR3 DNA: TGTGCCAGCCGACTCTCTAGCGGGAGGGCGTCCTACAATGAGCAGTTCTTC
CDR3 protein: CASRLSSGRASYNEQFF

V gene: TRBV5-4
J gene: TRBJ2-7
clone size: -
CDR3 length: 13
D gene: -
CDR3 DNA: TGTGCCAGCAGCCTGGACTATTCCTACGAGCAGTACTTC
CDR3 protein: CASSLDYSYEQYF

V gene: TRBV27
J gene: TRBJ2-5
clone size: -
CDR3 length: 14
D gene: -
CDR3 DNA: TGTGCCAGCAGTTTCACACCGGGGAAAGAGACCCAGTACTTC
CDR3 protein: CASSFTPGKETQYF

V gene: TRBV11-2
J gene: TRBJ2-7
clone size: once
CDR3 length: 16
D gene: -
CDR3 DNA: TGTGCCAGCAGCTTAGATCGGAAAACAGGGTACTACGAGCAGTACTTC
CDR3 protein: CASSLDRKTGYYEQYF

V gene: TRBV2
J gene: TRBJ2-3
clone size: -
CDR3 length: 15
D gene: -
CDR3 DNA: TGTGCCAGCACACCTCTAGGGGCCCACACAGATACGCAGTATTTT
CDR3 protein: CASTPLGAHTDTQYF

V gene: TRBV19
J gene: TRBJ2-7
clone size: -
CDR3 length: 15
D gene: TRBD1
CDR3 DNA: TGTGCCAGTACTCTCGGGACAGGGGGATTTGACGAGCAGTACTTC
CDR3 protein: CASTLGTGGFDEQYF

V gene: TRBV9
J gene: TRBJ2-1
clone size: few
CDR3 length: 16
D gene: TRBD1
CDR3 DNA: TGTGCCAGCAGCGTCCAGGGGGCTTCGAGTGGCAATGAGCAGTTCTTC
CDR3 protein: CASSVQGASSGNEQFF

V gene: TRBV6-1
J gene: TRBJ2-1
clone size: -
CDR3 length: 14
D gene: TRBD1
CDR3 DNA: TGTGCCAGCAGTGAGGGGACAGGGGGCTATGAGCAGTTCTTC
CDR3 protein: CASSEGTGGYEQFF

V gene: TRBV30
J gene: TRBJ1-2
clone size: -
CDR3 length: 15
D gene: TRBD1
CDR3 DNA: TGTGCCTGGGAAGAACAGGGGATGGGTGCCTATGGCTACACCTTC
CDR3 protein: CAWEEQGMGAYGYTF

V gene: TRBV19
J gene: TRBJ1-2
clone size: few
CDR3 length: 15
D gene: TRBD1
CDR3 DNA: TGTGCCAGTAGTACCGGGGCCGCAGGGGGCTATGGCTACACCTTC
CDR3 protein: CASSTGAAGGYGYTF

V gene: TRBV5-1
J gene: TRBJ2-1
clone size: -
CDR3 length: 15
D gene: TRBD2
CDR3 DNA: TGCGCCAGCAGCTTGTCGACTAGCGGAAGGAATGAGCAGTTCTTC
CDR3 protein: CASSLSTSGRNEQFF

V gene: TRBV7-8
J gene: TRBJ2-7
clone size: -
CDR3 length: 14
D gene: -
CDR3 DNA: TGTGCCAGCAGCTTAGCGGTCCCAAACTACGAGCAGTACTTC
CDR3 protein: CASSLAVPNYEQYF

V gene: TRBV11-3
J gene: TRBJ2-3
clone size: -
CDR3 length: 16
D gene: -
CDR3 DNA: TGTGCCAGCAGCTTAGGGGCACGGGGGAGGACAGATACGCAGTATTTT
CDR3 protein: CASSLGARGRTDTQYF

V gene: TRBV2
J gene: TRBJ2-1
clone size: -
CDR3 length: 13
D gene: TRBD2
CDR3 DNA: TGTGCCAGCAATCAGCGGGGGGGCAATGAGCAGTTCTTC
CDR3 protein: CASNQRGGNEQFF

V gene: TRBV6-4
J gene: TRBJ1-6
clone size: -
CDR3 length: 14
D gene: -
CDR3 DNA: TGTGCCAGCAGTGACCGGGGTTTTAATTCACCCCTCCACTTT
CDR3 protein: CASSDRGFNSPLHF

V gene: TRBV7-2
J gene: TRBJ2-1
clone size: few
CDR3 length: 12
D gene: -
CDR3 DNA: TGTGCCAGCAGCTTATCAGGAAATGAGCAGTTCTTC
CDR3 protein: CASSLSGNEQFF

V gene: TRBV11-3
J gene: TRBJ2-1
clone size: -
CDR3 length: 14
D gene: TRBD2
CDR3 DNA: TGTGCCAGCAGTTCCAGCGGGGATTACAATGAGCAGTTCTTC
CDR3 protein: CASSSSGDYNEQFF

V gene: TRBV9
J gene: TRBJ1-2
clone size: -
CDR3 length: 16
D gene: TRBD1
CDR3 DNA: TGTGCCAGCAGCGTATCGGCAGGGGGAACAGACTATGGCTACACCTTC
CDR3 protein: CASSVSAGGTDYGYTF

V gene: TRBV7-9
J gene: TRBJ1-4
clone size: -
CDR3 length: 14
D gene: TRBD1
CDR3 DNA: TGTGCCAGCAGCGTGGGACAGATTAATGAAAAACTGTTTTTT
CDR3 protein: CASSVGQINEKLFF

V gene: TRBV29-1
J gene: TRBJ2-3
clone size: -
CDR3 length: 13
D gene: -
CDR3 DNA: TGCAGCGGGTTGGGCAGCCCCGAGAATACGCAGTATTTT
CDR3 protein: CSGLGSPENTQYF

V gene: TRBV11-1
J gene: TRBJ2-3
clone size: few
CDR3 length: 16
D gene: TRBD2
CDR3 DNA: TGTGCCAGCAGCTTAGGGTCCAGCGGGAGAGCGGATACGCAGTATTTT
CDR3 protein: CASSLGSSGRADTQYF

V gene: TRBV28
J gene: TRBJ1-4
clone size: few
CDR3 length: 15
D gene: -
CDR3 DNA: TGTGCCAGCAGCAAACAAGGGGGGGCGAGGGAAAAACTGTTTTTT
CDR3 protein: CASSKQGGAREKLFF

V gene: TRBV7-3
J gene: TRBJ1-2
clone size: -
CDR3 length: 16
D gene: TRBD1
CDR3 DNA: TGTGCCAGCAGCTTAATCCTAGCCAGCAGGGGGCTTGGCTACACCTTC
CDR3 protein: CASSLILASRGLGYTF

V gene: TRBV5-6
J gene: TRBJ2-2
clone size: -
CDR3 length: 18
D gene: TRBD1
CDR3 DNA: TGTGCCAGCAGCTGGGGGGACCGGGACAGGGGGCCCACCGGGGAGCTGTTTTTT
CDR3 protein: CASSWGDRDRGPTGELFF

V gene: TRBV19
J gene: TRBJ2-5
clone size: -
CDR3 length: 11
D gene: -
CDR3 DNA: TGTGCCAGTGGCTTCGCTGAGACCCAGTACTTC
CDR3 protein: CASGFAETQYF

V gene: TRBV13
J gene: TRBJ2-7
clone size: -
CDR3 length: 14
D gene: TRBD1
CDR3 DNA: TGTGCCAGCAGCCCCCGGACAGGGAGTTCCGAGCAGTACTTC
CDR3 protein: CASSPRTGSSEQYF

V gene: TRBV5-1
J gene: TRBJ2-2
clone size: -
CDR3 length: 14
D gene: -
CDR3 DNA: TGCGCCAGCAGCCCCGGGACTTCCACCGGGGAGCTGTTTTTT
CDR3 protein: CASSPGTSTGELFF

V gene: TRBV7-2
J gene: TRBJ2-2
clone size: -
CDR3 length: 15
D gene: TRBD2
CDR3 DNA: TGTGCCAGCAGCTCAACTAGCGGGGTCTCCGGGGAGCTGTTTTTT
CDR3 protein: CASSSTSGVSGELFF